This T cell receptor beta chain was observed in a study of blood T cell repertoires in COVID-19. Study details: Samples of COVID-19 (acute and convalescent) were obtained from the United States, Italy and Spain. T cells, B-cell-depleted T cells, or PBMCs provided the cDNA or gDNA that served as material.

This CDR3 has 12 amino acids. V was clipped by 8 bases and J by 4 bases, with 12 bases between them. Study processing details: From reference gene primer amplification, estimates of nucleated cell counts were derived. The assay was immunoSEQ multiplex PCR, and TCRdb's table has in-frame clones only and misses some. V and J calls and clone size are given by that table; D and trimming were obtained from the DNA. The profile shows over 250,000 clones, approximately 86% of them singletons. The sequence was obtained from a woman between 65 and 79 years old with COVID-19, enrolled during active disease. This chain links TRBV12-3 or TRBV12-4 with TRBJ2-7; tentatively, D is TRBD2 (5 bases). Sequencing was done on a sample of peripheral blood. CDR3 DNA sequence: TGTGCCAGCGGCCTTAGGGAGTACGAGCAGTACTTC. Amino acids: CASGLREYEQYF.